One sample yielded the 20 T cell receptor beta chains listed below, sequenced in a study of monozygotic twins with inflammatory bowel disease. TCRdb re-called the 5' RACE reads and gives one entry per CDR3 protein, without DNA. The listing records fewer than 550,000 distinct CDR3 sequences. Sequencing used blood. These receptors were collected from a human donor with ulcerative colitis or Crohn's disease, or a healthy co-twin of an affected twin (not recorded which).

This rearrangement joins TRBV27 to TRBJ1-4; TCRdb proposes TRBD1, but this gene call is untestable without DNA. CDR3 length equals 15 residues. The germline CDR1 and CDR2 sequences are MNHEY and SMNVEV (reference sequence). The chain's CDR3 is CASSLRPRVDEKLFF.

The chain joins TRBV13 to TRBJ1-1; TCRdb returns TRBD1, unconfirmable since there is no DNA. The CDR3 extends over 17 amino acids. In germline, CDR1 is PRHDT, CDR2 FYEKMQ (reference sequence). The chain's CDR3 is CASSPPFWTEGGTEAFF.

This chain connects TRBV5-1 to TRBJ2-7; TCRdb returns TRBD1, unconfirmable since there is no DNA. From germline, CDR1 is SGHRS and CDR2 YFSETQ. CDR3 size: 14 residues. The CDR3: CASRRLTGDYEQYF.

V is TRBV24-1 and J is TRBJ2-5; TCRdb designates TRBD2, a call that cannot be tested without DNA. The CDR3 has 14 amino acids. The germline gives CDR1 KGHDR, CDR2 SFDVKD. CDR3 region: CAIGTSGNQETQYF.

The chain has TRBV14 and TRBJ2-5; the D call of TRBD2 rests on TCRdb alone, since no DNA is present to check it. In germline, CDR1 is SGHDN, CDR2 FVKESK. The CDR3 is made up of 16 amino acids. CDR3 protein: CASSHARGAAQETQYF. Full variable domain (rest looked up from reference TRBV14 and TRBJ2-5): EAGVTQFPSHSVIEKGQTVTLRCDPISGHDNLYWYRRVMGKEIKFLLHFVKESKQDESGMPNNRFLAERTGGTYSTLKVQPAELEDSGVYFCASSHARGAAQETQYFGPGTRLLVL.

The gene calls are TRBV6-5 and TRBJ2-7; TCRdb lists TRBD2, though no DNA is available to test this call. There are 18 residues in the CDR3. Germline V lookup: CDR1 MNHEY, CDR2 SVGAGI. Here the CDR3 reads CASSYARQGLRASYEQYF.

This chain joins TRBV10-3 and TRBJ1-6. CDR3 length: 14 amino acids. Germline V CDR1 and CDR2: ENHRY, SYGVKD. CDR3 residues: CAISASGDNSPLHF.

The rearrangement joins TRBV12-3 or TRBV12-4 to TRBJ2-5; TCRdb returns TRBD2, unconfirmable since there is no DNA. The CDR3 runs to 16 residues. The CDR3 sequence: CASSFRAGGGRETQYF.

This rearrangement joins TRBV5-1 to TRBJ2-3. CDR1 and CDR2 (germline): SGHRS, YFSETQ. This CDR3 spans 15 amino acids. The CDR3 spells CASSLARLSTDTQYF.

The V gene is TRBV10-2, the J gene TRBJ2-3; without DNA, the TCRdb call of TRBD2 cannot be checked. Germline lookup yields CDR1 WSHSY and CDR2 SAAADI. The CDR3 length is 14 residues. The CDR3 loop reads CASRIAGNTDTQYF.

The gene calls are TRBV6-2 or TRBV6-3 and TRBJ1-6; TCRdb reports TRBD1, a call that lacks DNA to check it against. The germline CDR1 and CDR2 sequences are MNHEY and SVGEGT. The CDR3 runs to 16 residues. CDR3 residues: CASSYTTGARDSPLHF.

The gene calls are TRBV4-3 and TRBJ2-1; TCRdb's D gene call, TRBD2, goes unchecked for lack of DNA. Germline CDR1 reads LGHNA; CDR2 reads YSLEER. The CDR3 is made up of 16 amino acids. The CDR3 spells CASSQNSPSPYNEQFF.

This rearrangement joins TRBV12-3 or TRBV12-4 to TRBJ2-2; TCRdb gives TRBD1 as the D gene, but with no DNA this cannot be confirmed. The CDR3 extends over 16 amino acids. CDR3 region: CASSSLGQSNTGELFF.

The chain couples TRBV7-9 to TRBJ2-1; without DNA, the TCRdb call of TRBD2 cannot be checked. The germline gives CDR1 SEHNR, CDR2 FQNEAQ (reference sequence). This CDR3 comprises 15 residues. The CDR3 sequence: CASSFALAGNNEQFF.

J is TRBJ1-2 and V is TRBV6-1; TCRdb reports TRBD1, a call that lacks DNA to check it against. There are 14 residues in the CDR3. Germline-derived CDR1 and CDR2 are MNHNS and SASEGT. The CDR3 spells CASGPRRGSYGYTF.

CDR3 region: CASRSGTPNTGELFF. The rearrangement uses TRBV5-1 and TRBJ2-2; TCRdb returns TRBD2, unconfirmable since there is no DNA. CDR1 is SGHRS, CDR2 YFSETQ, per germline. There are 15 residues in the CDR3. The complete variable domain, with remaining parts taken from reference TRBV5-1 and TRBJ2-2, reads KAGVTQTPRYLIKTRGQQVTLSCSPISGHRSVSWYQQTPGQGLQFLFEYFSETQRNKGNFPGRFSGRQFSNSRSEMNVSTLELGDSALYLCASRSGTPNTGELFFGEGSRLTVL.

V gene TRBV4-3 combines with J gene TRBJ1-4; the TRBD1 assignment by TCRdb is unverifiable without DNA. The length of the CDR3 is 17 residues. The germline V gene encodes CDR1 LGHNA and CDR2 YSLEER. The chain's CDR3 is CASSQDGGAATNEKLFF.

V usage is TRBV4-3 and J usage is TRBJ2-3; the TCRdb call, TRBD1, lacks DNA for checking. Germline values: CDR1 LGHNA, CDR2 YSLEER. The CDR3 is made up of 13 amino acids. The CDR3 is CASSPRGVDTQYF.

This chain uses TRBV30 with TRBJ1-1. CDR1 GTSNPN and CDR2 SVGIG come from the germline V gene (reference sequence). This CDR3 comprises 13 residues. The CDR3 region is CAWSVLGLFEAFF.

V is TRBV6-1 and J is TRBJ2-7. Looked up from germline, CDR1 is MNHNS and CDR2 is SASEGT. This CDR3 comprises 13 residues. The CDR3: CASSEQSNIEQYF.